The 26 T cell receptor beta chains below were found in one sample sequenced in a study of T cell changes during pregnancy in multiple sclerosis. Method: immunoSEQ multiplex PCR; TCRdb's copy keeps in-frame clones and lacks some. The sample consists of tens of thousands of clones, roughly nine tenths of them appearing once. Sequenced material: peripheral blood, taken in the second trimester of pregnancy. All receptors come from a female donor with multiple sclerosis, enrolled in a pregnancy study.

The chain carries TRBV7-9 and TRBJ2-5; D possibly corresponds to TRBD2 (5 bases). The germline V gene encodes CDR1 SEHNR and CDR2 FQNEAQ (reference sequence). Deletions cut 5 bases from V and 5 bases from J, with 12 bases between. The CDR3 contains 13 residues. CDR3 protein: CASSPRSGETQYF. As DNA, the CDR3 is TGTGCCAGCAGCCCGCGGTCGGGGGAGACCCAGTACTTC.

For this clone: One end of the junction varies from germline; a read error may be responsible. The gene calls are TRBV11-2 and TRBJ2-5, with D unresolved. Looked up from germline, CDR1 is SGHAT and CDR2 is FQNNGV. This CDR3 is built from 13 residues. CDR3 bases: TGTGCCAGTAGCTCCGGCCCCACGGGGACCCAGTACTTC. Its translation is CASSSGPTGTQYF.

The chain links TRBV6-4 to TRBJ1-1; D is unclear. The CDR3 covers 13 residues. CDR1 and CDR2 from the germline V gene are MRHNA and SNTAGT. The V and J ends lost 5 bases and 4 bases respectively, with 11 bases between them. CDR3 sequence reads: CASSPEGGTEAFF. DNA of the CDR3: TGTGCCAGCAGTCCCGAGGGCGGCACTGAAGCTTTCTTT.

CDR3 coding DNA: TGTGCCTGGAGTGTAGGACAGGGGGCCGCAGATACGCAGTATTTT. It yields the protein CAWSVGQGAADTQYF. The chain has TRBV30 and TRBJ2-3; 11 bases are shared with TRBD1. V lost 0 bases and J lost 4; bases outside the gene matches: 3. Germline lookup yields CDR1 GTSNPN and CDR2 SVGIG (reference sequence). The CDR3 is made up of 15 amino acids.

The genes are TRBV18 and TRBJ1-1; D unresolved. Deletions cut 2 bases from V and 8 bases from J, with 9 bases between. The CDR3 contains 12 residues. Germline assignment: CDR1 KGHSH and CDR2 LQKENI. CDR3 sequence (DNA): TGTGCCAGCTCACCATGGCAGGAAGAAGCTTTCTTT. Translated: CASSPWQEEAFF.

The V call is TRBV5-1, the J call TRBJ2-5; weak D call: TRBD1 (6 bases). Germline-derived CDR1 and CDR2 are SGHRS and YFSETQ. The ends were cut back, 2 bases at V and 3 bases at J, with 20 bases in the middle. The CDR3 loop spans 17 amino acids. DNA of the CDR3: TGCGCCAGCAGCTTAGGAAACGGGTGGGCAGGGGAAGAGACCCAGTACTTC. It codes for CASSLGNGWAGEETQYF.

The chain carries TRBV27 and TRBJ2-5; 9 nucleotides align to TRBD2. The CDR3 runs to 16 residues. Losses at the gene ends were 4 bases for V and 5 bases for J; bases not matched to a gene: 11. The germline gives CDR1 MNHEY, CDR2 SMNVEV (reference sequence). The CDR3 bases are TGTGCCAGCAGTTGGGGGGTAGCGGGAGATGTTGAGACCCAGTACTTC. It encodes CASSWGVAGDVETQYF.

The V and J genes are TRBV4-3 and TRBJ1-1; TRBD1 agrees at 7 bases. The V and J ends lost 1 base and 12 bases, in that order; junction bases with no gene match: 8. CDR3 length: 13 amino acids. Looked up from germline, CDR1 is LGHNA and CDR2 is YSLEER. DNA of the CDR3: TGCGCCAGCAGCCAAGTAGGGACAGAAACGCCTTTCTTT. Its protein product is CASSQVGTETPFF.

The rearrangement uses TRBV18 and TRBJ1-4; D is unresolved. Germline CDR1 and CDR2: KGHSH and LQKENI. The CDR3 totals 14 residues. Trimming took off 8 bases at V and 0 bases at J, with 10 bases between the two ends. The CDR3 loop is CASATGATNEKLFF. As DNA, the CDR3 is TGTGCCAGCGCCACGGGTGCAACTAATGAAAAACTGTTTTTT.

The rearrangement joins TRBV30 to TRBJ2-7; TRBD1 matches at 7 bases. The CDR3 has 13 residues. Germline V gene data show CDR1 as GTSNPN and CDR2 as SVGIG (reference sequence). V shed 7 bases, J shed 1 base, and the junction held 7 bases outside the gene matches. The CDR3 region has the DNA TGTGCCTCAAACCGACAGGGATCCTACGAGCAGTACTTC. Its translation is CASNRQGSYEQYF.

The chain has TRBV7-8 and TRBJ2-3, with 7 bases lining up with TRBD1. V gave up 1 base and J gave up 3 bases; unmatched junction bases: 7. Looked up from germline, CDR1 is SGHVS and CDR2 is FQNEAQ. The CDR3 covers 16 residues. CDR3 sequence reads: CASSLGPDRVTDTQYF. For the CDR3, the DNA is TGTGCCAGCAGCTTAGGCCCCGACAGGGTTACAGATACGCAGTATTTT.

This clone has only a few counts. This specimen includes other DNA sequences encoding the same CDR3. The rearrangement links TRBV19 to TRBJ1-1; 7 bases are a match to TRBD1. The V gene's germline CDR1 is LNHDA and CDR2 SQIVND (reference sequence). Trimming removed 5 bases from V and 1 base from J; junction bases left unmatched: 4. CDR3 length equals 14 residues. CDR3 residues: CASSYRGTNTEAFF. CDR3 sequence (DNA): TGTGCCAGTAGTTACAGGGGCACGAACACTGAAGCTTTCTTT.

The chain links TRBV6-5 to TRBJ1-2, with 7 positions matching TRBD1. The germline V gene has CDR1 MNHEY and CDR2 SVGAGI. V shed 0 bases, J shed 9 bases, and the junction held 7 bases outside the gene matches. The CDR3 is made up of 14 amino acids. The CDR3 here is CASSYSTGEVRYTF. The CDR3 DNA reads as TGTGCCAGCAGTTACTCAACAGGGGAGGTCCGCTACACCTTC.

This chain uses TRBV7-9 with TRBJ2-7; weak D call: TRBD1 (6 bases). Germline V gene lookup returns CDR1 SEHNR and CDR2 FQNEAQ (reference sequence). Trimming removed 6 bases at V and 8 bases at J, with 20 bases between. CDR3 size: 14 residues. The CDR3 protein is CASSFQGFKNQQYF. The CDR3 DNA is TGTGCCAGCAGTTTCCAGGGGTTTAAGAATCAGCAGTACTTC.

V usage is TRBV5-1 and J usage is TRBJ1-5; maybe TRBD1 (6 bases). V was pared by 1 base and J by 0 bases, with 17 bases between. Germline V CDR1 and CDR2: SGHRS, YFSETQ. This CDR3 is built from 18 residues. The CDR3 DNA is TGCGCCAGCAGCTTGAGGAGCGGGACAACATATAGCAATCAGCCCCAGCATTTT. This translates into CASSLRSGTTYSNQPQHF. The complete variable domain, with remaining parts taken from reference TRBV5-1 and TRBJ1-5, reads KAGVTQTPRYLIKTRGQQVTLSCSPISGHRSVSWYQQTPGQGLQFLFEYFSETQRNKGNFPGRFSGRQFSNSRSEMNVSTLELGDSALYLCASSLRSGTTYSNQPQHFGDGTRLSIL.

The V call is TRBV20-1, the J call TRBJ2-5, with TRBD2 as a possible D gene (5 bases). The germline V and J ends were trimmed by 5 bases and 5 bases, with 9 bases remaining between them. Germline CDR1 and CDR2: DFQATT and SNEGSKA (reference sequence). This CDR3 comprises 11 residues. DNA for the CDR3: TGCAGTGCTGCGAGAGGGGAGACCCAGTACTTC. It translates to CSAARGETQYF.

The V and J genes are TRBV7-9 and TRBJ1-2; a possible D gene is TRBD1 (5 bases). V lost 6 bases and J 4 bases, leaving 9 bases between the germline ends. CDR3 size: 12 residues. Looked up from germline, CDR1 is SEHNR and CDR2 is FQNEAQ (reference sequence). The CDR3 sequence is CASSFDSYGYTF. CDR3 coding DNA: TGTGCCAGCAGTTTCGACAGCTATGGCTACACCTTC.

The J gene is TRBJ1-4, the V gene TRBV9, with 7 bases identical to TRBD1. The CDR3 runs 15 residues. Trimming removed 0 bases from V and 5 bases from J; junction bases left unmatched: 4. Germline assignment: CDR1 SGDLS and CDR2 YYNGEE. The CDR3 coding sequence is TGTGCCAGCAGCGTAGCAAGGGGGCCAAATGAAAAACTGTTTTTT. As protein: CASSVARGPNEKLFF. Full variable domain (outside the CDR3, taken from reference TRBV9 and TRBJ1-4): DSGVTQTPKHLITATGQRVTLRCSPRSGDLSVYWYQQSLDQGLQFLIQYYNGEERAKGNILERFSAQQFPDLHSELNLSSLELGDSALYFCASSVARGPNEKLFFGSGTQLSVL.

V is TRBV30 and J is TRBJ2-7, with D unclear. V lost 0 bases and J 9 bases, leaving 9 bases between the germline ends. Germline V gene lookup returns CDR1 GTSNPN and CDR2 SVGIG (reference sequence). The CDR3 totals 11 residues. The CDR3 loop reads CAWSVNGLQYF. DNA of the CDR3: TGTGCCTGGAGTGTAAATGGCTTGCAGTACTTC.

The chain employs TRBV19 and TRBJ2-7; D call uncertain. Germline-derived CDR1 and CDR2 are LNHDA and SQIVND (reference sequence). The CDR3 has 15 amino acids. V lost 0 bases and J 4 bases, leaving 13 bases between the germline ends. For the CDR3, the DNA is TGTGCCAGTAGTATAGATTTGGCCAGGTGGTACGAGCAGTACTTC. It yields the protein CASSIDLARWYEQYF.

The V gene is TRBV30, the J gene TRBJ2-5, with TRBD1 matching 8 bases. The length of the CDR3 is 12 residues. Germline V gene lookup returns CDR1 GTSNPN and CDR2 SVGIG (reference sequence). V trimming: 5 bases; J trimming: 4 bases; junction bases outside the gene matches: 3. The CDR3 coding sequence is TGTGCCTGGGAACAGGGGGGAGAGACCCAGTACTTC. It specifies CAWEQGGETQYF.

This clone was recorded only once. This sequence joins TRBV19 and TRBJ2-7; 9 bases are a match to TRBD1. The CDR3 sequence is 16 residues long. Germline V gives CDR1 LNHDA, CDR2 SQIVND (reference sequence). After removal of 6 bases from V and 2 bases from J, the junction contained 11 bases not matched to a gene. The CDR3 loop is CASRLFGGQGTYEQYF. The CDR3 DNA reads TGTGCCAGTAGATTATTCGGGGGACAGGGAACCTACGAGCAGTACTTC. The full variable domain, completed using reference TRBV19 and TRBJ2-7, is DGGITQSPKYLFRKEGQNVTLSCEQNLNHDAMYWYRQDPGQGLRLIYYSQIVNDFQKGDIAEGYSVSREKKESFPLTVTSAQKNPTAFYLCASRLFGGQGTYEQYFGPGTRLTVT.

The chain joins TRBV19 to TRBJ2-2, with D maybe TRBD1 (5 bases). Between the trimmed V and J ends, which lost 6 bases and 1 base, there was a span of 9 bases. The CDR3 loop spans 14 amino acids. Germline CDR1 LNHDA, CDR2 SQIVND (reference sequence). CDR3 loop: CASSYQGNTGELFF. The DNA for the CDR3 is TGTGCCAGTAGCTACCAGGGGAACACCGGGGAGCTGTTTTTT.

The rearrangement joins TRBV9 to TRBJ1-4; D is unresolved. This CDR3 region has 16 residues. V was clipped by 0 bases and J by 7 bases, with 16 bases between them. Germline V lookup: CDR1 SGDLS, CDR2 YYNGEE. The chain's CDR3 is CASSVGAVTGFEKLFF. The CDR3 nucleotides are TGTGCCAGCAGCGTAGGGGCTGTCACCGGATTTGAAAAACTGTTTTTT.

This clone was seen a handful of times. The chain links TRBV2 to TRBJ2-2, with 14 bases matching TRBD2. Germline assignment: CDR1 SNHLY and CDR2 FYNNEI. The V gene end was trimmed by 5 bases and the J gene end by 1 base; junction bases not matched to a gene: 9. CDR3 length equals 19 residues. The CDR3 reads CASSQQGTSGSVNTGELFF. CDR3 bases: TGTGCCAGCAGTCAACAGGGGACTAGCGGGAGCGTGAACACCGGGGAGCTGTTTTTT.

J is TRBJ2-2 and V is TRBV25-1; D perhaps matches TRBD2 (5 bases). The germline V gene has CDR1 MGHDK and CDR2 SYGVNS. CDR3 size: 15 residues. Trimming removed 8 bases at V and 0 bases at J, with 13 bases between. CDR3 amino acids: CASLGGSSNTGELFF. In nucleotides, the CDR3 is TGTGCCAGCCTGGGCGGGTCTTCGAACACCGGGGAGCTGTTTTTT.